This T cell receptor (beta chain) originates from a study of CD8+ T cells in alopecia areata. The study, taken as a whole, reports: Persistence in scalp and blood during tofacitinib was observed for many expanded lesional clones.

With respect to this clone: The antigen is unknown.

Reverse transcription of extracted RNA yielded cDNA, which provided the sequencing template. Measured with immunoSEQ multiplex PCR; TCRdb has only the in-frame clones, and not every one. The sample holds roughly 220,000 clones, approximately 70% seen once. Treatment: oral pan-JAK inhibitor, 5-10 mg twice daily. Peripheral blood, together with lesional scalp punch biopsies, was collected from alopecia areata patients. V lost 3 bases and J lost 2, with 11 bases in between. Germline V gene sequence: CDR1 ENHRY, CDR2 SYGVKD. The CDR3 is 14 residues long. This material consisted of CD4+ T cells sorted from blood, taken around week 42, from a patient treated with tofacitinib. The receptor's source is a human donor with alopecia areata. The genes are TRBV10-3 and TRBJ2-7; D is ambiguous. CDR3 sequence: CAISDLLNPYEQYF. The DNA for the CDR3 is TGTGCCATCAGTGATCTATTAAATCCCTACGAGCAGTACTTC.